This T cell receptor beta chain was recorded in a study of shared clonotypes between healthy human individuals. Overall study results and limits: Deeper or shallower sequencing was expected to change how clonotypes are shared among donors. Compared with clonotypes that all four donors shared, non-shared clonotypes had lower generation probabilities. Exclusively blood specimens were collected; tissue repertoires likely differ. With several donors compared, about 5.2% of naive CD4 clonotypes were shared.

Some clones are missing from TCRdb's copy, which holds only in-frame ones; the method was immunoSEQ multiplex PCR. The sample contains about 870,000 clones, over 90% of which appear only once. Naive CD8 cells lacked CD45RO, underwent positive selection for CCR7 and left out terminally differentiated effector memory CD45RA+ cells. A word on this clone: Its target is not known.

Deletions cut 2 bases from V and 6 bases from J, with 2 bases between. The CDR3 has 11 residues. Germline values: CDR1 MNHNS, CDR2 SASEGT. The chain recombines TRBV6-1 with TRBJ1-3, with unresolved D. The origin of this receptor is a man aged 25 to 40 in good health. Input material: naive CD8+ T cells sorted from blood. CDR3 protein: CASSEPNTIYF. The CDR3 DNA reads as TGTGCCAGCAGTGAACCAAACACCATATATTTT.